This T cell receptor (beta chain) originates from a study of blood T cell repertoires in COVID-19. Study overall: PBMCs, B-cell-depleted T cells, or T cells were the source of the cDNA or gDNA that made up the material.

As processed by the authors: Reference gene primer amplification gave estimated nucleated cell counts. Some clones are missing from TCRdb's copy, which holds only in-frame ones; the method was immunoSEQ multiplex PCR. V and J calls and clone size are as listed in that table; D and trimming were resolved from the DNA. The sample holds 230,000 or so clones; around 89% are singletons and the top ten take under 2.5%. Enrollment of patients from Seattle took place during active infection, with longitudinal follow-up. Trimming pared 6 bases from V and 6 bases from J, leaving 15 bases between. CDR1 is MNHEY and CDR2 is SVGAGI in the germline V gene. CDR3 length: 13 amino acids.

Input material: peripheral blood. This TCR derives from a woman in her sixties or seventies with COVID-19, enrolled during active disease. The chain couples TRBV6-5 to TRBJ2-7; tentatively, D is TRBD1 (6 bases). Written as DNA, the CDR3 is TGTGCCAGCAGGACAGGTGTGTTCTTCGAGCAGTACTTC. This translates into CASRTGVFFEQYF.